This paragraph covers one TCR beta chain sequence. Its specificity is unknown. Use of 60 Vbeta and 13 Jbeta primers characterized the PCR. The repertoire was sequenced with immunoSEQ multiplex PCR; TCRdb's copy has only in-frame clones and lacks some. The sample records roughly 190,000 clones, about 84% being singletons. Each donor's status was that of a healthy bone marrow donor. This entry belongs to a study of cytomegalovirus exposure and HLA in healthy donors. Study findings and constraints: Looking again later, the authors saw that most CMV-associated TCR beta chains seemed HLA-restricted.

The germline V gene encodes CDR1 MNHEY and CDR2 SMNVEV (reference sequence). CDR3 size: 17 residues. V shed 6 bases and J 12 bases; nucleotides not matched to a gene: 17. This chain connects TRBV27 to TRBJ2-7; 16 positions match TRBD2. The TCR sequence derives from a woman in her twenties or thirties in good health and CMV-seropositive. Sequencing was done on a sample of PBMCs. CDR3 bases: TGTGCCAGCAGGCTAAGCCCGGGACTAGCGGGAGGGATAGATACGTACTTC. As protein: CASRLSPGLAGGIDTYF.